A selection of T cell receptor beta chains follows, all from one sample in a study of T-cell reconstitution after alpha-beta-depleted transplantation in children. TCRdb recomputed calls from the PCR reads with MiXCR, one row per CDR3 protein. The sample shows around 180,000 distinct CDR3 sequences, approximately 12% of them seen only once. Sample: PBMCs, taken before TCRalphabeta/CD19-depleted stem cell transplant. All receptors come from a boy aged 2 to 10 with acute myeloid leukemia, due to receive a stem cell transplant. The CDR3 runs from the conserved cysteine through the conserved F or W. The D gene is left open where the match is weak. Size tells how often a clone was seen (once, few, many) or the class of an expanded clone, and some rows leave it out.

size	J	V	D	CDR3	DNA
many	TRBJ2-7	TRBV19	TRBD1	CARDRAYEQYF	TGTGCCAGGGACAGGGCCTACGAGCAGTACTTC
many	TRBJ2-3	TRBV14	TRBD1	CASSQDWDSPPDTQYF	TGTGCCAGCAGCCAAGATTGGGACAGCCCCCCAGATACGCAGTATTTT
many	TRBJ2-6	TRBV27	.	CASIYSSGANVLTF	TGTGCCAGCATTTACAGCTCTGGGGCCAACGTCCTGACTTTC
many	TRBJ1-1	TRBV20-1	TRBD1	CRLGTVGRAFF	TGCAGGTTAGGGACAGTTGGGAGGGCTTTCTTT
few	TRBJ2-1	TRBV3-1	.	CACSQEVTGRWGNEQFF	TGTGCCTGCAGCCAAGAGGTCACGGGACGGTGGGGCAATGAGCAGTTCTTC
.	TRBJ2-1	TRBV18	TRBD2	CASSLDISGGQGRSYNEQFF	TGTGCCAGCTCACTGGATATTAGCGGGGGGCAAGGTCGCTCCTACAATGAGCAGTTCTTC
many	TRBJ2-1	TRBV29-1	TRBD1	CSAPGQVRREQFF	TGCAGCGCACCGGGACAGGTACGGCGGGAGCAGTTCTTC
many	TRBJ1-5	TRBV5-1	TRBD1	CASSFYRDRGNQPQHF	TGCGCCAGCAGCTTTTACCGGGACAGGGGTAATCAGCCCCAGCATTTT
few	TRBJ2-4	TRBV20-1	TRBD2	CSARDWGGAGGAKNIQYF	TGCAGTGCTAGAGATTGGGGAGGAGCGGGAGGGGCCAAAAACATTCAGTACTTC
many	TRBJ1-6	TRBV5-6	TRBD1	CASSLRWTGGGSPLHF	TGTGCCAGCAGCTTGCGGTGGACAGGGGGTGGTTCACCCCTCCACTTT
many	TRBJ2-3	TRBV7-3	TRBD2	CASSPGTSGGAGTQYF	TGTGCCAGCAGCCCCGGGACTAGCGGGGGGGCCGGTACGCAGTATTTT
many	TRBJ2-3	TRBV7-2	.	CASSSRTVLTDTQYF	TGTGCCAGCAGCAGCCGGACAGTTCTCACAGATACGCAGTATTTT
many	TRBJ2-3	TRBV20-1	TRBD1	CSARDITGGFGDTQYF	TGCAGTGCTAGAGATATTACAGGGGGCTTTGGAGATACGCAGTATTTT
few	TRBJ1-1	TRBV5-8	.	CASSFQRDTEAFF	TGTGCCAGCAGCTTTCAGCGGGACACTGAAGCTTTCTTT
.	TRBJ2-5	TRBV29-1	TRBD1	CSSRGQGKQETQYF	TGCAGCTCACGGGGACAGGGGAAACAAGAGACCCAGTACTTC
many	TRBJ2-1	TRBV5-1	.	CASSLGWANEQFF	TGCGCCAGCAGCTTGGGGTGGGCCAATGAGCAGTTCTTC
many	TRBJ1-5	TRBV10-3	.	CAISAGESNQPQHF	TGTGCCATCAGTGCCGGGGAAAGTAATCAGCCCCAGCATTTT
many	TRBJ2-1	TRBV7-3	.	CASSLSRDSYNEQFF	TGTGCCAGCAGCTTGTCCAGGGACTCCTACAATGAGCAGTTCTTC
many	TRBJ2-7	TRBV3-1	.	CASSPEGGKDFEEQYF	TGTGCCAGCAGCCCCGAAGGCGGTAAGGACTTCGAGGAGCAGTACTTC
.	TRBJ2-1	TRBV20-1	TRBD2	CRARARGLASGAYNEQFF	TGCAGGGCTCGGGCCAGGGGCTTGGCTAGCGGGGCTTACAATGAGCAGTTCTTC